This T cell receptor (beta chain) was retrieved from a study of blood T cell repertoires in COVID-19. Across the whole study: The samples span acute and convalescent COVID-19 from the United States, Italy and Spain. T cells, B-cell-depleted T cells, or PBMCs provided the cDNA or gDNA that served as material.

This CDR3 has 13 amino acids. Germline CDR1 SGHVS, CDR2 FQNEAQ. Deletions cut 5 bases from V and 15 bases from J, with 20 bases between. In the original workflow: How many nucleated cells were present was estimated from reference gene primer amplification. The assay was immunoSEQ multiplex PCR, and TCRdb's table has in-frame clones only and misses some. That table is the source of V, J and clone size, and D and trimming were worked out from the DNA. The sample shows about 67,000 clones, about four fifths of them seen only once. Sequencing was carried out using peripheral blood. This chain joins TRBV7-8 and TRBJ2-4, with D perhaps TRBD1 (5 bases). This TCR derives from a woman aged 60-70 years with acute or convalescent COVID-19. CDR3 nucleotides: TGTGCCAGCAGCCCCTTGCAGGGCAGGGAAAGGTACTTC. Translation: CASSPLQGRERYF.